This T cell receptor beta chain was recorded in a study of shared clonotypes between healthy human individuals. CD45RO negativity and positive selection for CCR7 defined naive CD8 cells, a population that excluded terminally differentiated effector memory CD45RA+ cells. CDR1 is MDHEN, CDR2 SYDVKM, per germline. There are 15 residues in the CDR3. V gave up 1 base and J gave up 7 bases; unmatched junction bases: 7. Using immunoSEQ multiplex PCR, the repertoire was profiled, and TCRdb retains in-frame clones only, with some absent. The sample consists of about 2.2 million clones, about 93% of them appearing once.

This TCR came from a young man in good health. Some clones in this sample may be carry-over from other donors' samples. Sequencing was performed on naive CD8+ T cells from PBMCs. The V gene is TRBV28, the J gene TRBJ1-1; 9 bases map to TRBD1. The CDR3 region is CASSLSLLTGGEAFF. CDR3 nucleotides: TGTGCCAGCAGTTTATCTCTTTTGACAGGGGGTGAAGCTTTCTTT.